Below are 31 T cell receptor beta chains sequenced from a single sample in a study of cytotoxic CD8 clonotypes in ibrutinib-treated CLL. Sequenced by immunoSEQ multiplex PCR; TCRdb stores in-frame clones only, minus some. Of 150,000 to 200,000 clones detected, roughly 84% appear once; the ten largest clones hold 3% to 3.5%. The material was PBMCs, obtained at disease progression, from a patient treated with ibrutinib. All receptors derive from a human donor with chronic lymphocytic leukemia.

CDR3 loop: CATSPTTDTQYF. In nucleotides, the CDR3 is TGTGCCACCTCTCCGACCACAGATACGCAGTATTTT. The V call is TRBV11-2, the J call TRBJ2-3; D is unresolved. The CDR3 covers 12 residues. Germline lookup yields CDR1 SGHAT and CDR2 FQNNGV. V was pared by 10 bases and J by 2 bases, with 10 bases between.

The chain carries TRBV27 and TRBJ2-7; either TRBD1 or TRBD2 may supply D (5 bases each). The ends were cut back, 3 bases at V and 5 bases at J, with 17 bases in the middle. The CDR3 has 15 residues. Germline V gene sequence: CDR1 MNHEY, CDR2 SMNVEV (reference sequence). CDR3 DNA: TGTGCCAGCAGTTTTATTGGCAGGGAGCTCGACGAGCAGTACTTC. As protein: CASSFIGRELDEQYF.

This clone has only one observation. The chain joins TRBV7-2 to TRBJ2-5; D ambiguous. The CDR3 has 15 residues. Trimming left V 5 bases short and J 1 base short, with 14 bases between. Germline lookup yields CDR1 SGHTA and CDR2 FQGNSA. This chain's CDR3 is CASSEKLPGQETQYF. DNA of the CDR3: TGTGCCAGCAGCGAAAAACTTCCAGGCCAAGAGACCCAGTACTTC.

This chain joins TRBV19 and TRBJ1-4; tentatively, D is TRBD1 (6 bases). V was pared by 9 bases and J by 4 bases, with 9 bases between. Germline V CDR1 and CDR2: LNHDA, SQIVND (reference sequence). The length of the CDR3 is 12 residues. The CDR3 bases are TGTGCCAGCCGACAGGATAATGAAAAACTGTTTTTT. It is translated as CASRQDNEKLFF.

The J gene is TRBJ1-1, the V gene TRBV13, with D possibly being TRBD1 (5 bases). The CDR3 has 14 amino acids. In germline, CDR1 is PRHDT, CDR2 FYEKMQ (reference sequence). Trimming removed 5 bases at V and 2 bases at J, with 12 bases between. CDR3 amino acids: CASSPQGRNTEAFF. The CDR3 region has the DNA TGTGCCAGCAGCCCTCAGGGTCGTAACACTGAAGCTTTCTTT.

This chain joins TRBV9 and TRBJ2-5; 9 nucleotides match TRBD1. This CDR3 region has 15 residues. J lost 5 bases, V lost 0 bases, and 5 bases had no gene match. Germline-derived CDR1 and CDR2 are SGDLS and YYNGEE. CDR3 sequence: CASSVAYRGPETQYF. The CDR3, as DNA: TGTGCCAGCAGCGTAGCGTACAGGGGGCCGGAGACCCAGTACTTC.

This chain's CDR3 is CASSAPSGTAIDRAFF. CDR3 bases: TGTGCCAGCAGCGCGCCCTCGGGGACAGCCATAGATCGGGCTTTCTTT. J is TRBJ1-1 and V is TRBV9; TRBD1 agrees at 7 bases. The V segment lost 3 bases and the J segment 11 bases; nucleotides outside the gene matches: 19. The CDR3 contains 16 residues. Germline lookup yields CDR1 SGDLS and CDR2 YYNGEE.

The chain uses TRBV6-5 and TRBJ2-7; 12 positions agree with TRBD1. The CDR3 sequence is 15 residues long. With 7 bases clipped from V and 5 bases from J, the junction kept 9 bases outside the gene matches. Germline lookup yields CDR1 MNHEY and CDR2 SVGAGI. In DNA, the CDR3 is TGTGCCAGCACCGGGGGTGGGACAGGGGGCCACGAGCAGTACTTC. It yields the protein CASTGGGTGGHEQYF.

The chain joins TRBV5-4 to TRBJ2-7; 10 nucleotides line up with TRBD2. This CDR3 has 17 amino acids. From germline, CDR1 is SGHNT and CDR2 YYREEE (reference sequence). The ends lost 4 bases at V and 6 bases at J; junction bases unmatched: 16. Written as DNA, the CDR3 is TGTGCCAGCAGCCAACCCCGGGCTAGCGGGAGATCACCCGAGCAGTACTTC. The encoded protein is CASSQPRASGRSPEQYF.

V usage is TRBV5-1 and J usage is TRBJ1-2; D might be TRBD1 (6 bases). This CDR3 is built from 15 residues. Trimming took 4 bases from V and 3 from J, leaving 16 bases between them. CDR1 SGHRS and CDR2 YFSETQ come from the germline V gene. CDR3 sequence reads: CASSPRTDPHYGYTF. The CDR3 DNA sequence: TGCGCCAGCAGCCCTAGGACAGATCCCCACTATGGCTACACCTTC. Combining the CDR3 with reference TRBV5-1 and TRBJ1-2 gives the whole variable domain KAGVTQTPRYLIKTRGQQVTLSCSPISGHRSVSWYQQTPGQGLQFLFEYFSETQRNKGNFPGRFSGRQFSNSRSEMNVSTLELGDSALYLCASSPRTDPHYGYTFGSGTRLTVV.

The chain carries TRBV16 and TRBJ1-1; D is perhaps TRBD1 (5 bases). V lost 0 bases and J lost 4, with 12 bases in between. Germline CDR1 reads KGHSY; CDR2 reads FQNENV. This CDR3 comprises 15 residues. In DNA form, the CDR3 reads TGTGCCAGCAGCCAATCCGGGGCGCCGGGCACTGAAGCTTTCTTT. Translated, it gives CASSQSGAPGTEAFF.

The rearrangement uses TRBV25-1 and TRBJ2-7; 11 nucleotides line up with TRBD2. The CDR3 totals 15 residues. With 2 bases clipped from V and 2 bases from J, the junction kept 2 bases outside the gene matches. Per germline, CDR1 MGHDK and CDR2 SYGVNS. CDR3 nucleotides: TGTGCCAGCAGTGAAGGACTAGCGGGCCCCTACGAGCAGTACTTC. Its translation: CASSEGLAGPYEQYF.

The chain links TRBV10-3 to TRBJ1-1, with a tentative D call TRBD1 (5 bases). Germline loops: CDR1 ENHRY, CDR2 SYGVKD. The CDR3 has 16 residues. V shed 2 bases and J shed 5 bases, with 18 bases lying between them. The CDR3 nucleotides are TGTGCCATCAGTGAGCCGAGCAGGGTCTCCCTAACTGAAGCTTTCTTT. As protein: CAISEPSRVSLTEAFF.

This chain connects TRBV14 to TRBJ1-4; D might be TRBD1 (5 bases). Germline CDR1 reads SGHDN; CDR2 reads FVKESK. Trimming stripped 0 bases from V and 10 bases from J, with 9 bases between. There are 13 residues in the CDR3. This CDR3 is CASSQERGVKLFF. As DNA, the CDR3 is TGTGCCAGCAGCCAAGAGAGGGGAGTAAAACTGTTTTTT.

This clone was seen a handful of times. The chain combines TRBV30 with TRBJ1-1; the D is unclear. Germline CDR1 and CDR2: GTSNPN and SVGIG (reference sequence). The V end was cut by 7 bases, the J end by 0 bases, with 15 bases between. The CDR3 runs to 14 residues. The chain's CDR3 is CASRAAVLNTEAFF. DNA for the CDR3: TGTGCCTCCCGGGCAGCGGTGCTGAACACTGAAGCTTTCTTT.

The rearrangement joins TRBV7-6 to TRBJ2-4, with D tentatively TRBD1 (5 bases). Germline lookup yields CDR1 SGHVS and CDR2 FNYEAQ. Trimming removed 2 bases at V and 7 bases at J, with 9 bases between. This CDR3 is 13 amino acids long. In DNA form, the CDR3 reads TGTGCCAGCAGCTTATCCGCAGGGAACATTCAGTACTTC. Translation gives CASSLSAGNIQYF.

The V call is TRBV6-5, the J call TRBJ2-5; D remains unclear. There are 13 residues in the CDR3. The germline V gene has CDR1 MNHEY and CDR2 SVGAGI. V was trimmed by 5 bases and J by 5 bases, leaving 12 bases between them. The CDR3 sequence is CASSPDIRETQYF. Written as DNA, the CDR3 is TGTGCCAGCAGTCCCGACATCCGGGAGACCCAGTACTTC.

The CDR3 is CASSESRKGADSNQPQHF. In DNA, the CDR3 is TGCGCCAGCAGTGAGTCGCGAAAAGGGGCAGATAGCAATCAGCCCCAGCATTTT. The rearrangement links TRBV10-2 to TRBJ1-5, with D possibly matching TRBD1 (5 bases). Germline CDR1 is WSHSY and CDR2 is SAAADI. The CDR3 loop spans 18 amino acids. V was clipped by 0 bases and J by 0 bases, with 15 bases between them.

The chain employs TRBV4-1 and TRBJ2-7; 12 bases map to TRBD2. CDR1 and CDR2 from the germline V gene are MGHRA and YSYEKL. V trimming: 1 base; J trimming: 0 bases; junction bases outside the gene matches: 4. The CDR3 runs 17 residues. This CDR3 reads CASSQGWTSGISYEQYF. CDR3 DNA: TGCGCCAGCAGCCAAGGATGGACTAGCGGGATCTCCTACGAGCAGTACTTC.

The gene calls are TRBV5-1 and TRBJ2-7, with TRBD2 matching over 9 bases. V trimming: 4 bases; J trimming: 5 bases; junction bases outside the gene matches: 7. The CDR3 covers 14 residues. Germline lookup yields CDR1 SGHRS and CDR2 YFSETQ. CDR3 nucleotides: TGCGCCAGCAGCGATCCGGGACTAGCTGACGAGCAGTACTTC. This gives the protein CASSDPGLADEQYF.

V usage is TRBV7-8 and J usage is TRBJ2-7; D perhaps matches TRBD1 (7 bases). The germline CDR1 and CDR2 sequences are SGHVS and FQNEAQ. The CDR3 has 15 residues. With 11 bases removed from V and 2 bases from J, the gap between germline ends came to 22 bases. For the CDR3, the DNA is TGTGCCTCAGGGGGGAGCAGGGGCCAGGCCTACGAGCAGTACTTC. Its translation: CASGGSRGQAYEQYF.

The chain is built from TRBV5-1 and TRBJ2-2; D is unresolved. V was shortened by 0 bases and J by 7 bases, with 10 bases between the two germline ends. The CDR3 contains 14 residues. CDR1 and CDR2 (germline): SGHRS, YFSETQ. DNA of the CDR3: TGCGCCAGCAGCTTGGCGGTTATCGGCGGGGAGCTGTTTTTT. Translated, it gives CASSLAVIGGELFF.

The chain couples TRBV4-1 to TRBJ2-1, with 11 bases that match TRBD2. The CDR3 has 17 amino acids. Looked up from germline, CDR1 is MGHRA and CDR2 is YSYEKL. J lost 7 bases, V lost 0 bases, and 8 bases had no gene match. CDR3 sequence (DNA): TGCGCCAGCAGCCAAGATACGGGGCTAGCGGGAGGAAATGAGCAGTTCTTC. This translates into CASSQDTGLAGGNEQFF.

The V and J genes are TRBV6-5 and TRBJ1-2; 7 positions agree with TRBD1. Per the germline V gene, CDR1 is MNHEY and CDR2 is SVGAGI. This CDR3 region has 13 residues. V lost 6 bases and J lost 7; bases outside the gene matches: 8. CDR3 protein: CASRTGEGRGYTF. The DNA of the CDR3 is TGTGCCAGCAGAACAGGGGAGGGTCGTGGCTACACCTTC.

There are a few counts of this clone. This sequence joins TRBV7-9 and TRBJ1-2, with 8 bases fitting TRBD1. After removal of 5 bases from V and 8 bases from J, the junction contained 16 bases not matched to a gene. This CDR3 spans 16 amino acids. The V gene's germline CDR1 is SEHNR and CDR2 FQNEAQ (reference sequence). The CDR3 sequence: CASSAGQVTVRQGYTF. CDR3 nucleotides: TGTGCCAGCAGCGCGGGACAGGTCACGGTTCGGCAGGGCTACACCTTC.

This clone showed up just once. CDR3 coding DNA: TGTGCCAGCAGTGTGGGGGGAAAGAGGGGACCCTCCTACGAGCAGTACTTC. Translating gives CASSVGGKRGPSYEQYF. The V and J genes are TRBV7-2 and TRBJ2-7, with D perhaps TRBD2 (6 bases). Germline values: CDR1 SGHTA, CDR2 FQGNSA. V lost 6 bases, J lost 0 bases, and 21 bases lay in between. This CDR3 spans 17 amino acids. Full variable domain (missing parts from reference TRBV7-2 and TRBJ2-7): GAGVSQSPSNKVTEKGKDVELRCDPISGHTALYWYRQSLGQGLEFLIYFQGNSAPDKSGLPSDRFSAERTGGSVSTLTIQRTQQEDSAVYLCASSVGGKRGPSYEQYFGPGTRLTVT.

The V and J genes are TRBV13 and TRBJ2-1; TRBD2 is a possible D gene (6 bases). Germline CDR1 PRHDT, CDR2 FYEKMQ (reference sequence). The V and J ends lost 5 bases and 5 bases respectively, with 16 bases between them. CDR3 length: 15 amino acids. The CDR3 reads CASSRGLAYHNEQFF. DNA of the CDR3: TGTGCCAGCAGCCGCGGGCTAGCGTACCACAATGAGCAGTTCTTC.

In DNA, the CDR3 is TGTGCCAGCAGCTTATTAAATAGCGGACCCTACGAGCAGTACTTC. It yields the protein CASSLLNSGPYEQYF. The chain joins TRBV7-2 to TRBJ2-7, with a weak D call TRBD2 (6 bases). Germline values: CDR1 SGHTA, CDR2 FQGNSA. V dropped 2 bases and J dropped 2 bases, with 13 bases sitting between them. The CDR3 length is 15 residues.

CDR3 protein: CATSRDGRGRNTEAFF. As DNA, the CDR3 is TGTGCCACCAGCAGAGATGGCAGGGGGCGGAACACTGAAGCTTTCTTT. The V gene is TRBV15, the J gene TRBJ1-1; 8 bases are shared with TRBD1. Trimming took 0 bases from V and 1 from J; bases not matched to a gene: 4. Looked up from germline, CDR1 is LNHNV and CDR2 is YYDKDF (reference sequence). CDR3 size: 16 residues.

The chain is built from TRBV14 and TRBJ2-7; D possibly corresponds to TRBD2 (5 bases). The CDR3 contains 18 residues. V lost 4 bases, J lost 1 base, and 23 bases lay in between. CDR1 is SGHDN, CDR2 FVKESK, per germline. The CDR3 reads CASSPDNPQRRSSYEQYF. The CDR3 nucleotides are TGTGCCAGCAGCCCCGATAATCCACAGCGGCGGTCATCCTACGAGCAGTACTTC.

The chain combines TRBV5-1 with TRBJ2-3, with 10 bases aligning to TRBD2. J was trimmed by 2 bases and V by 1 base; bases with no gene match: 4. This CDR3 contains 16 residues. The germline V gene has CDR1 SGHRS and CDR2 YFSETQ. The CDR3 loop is CASSLPLAGDTDTQYF. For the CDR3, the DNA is TGCGCCAGCAGCTTGCCCCTAGCGGGAGACACAGATACGCAGTATTTT.